The 5 T cell receptor beta chains below all came from one sample that was sequenced in a study of T-cell memory formation after mild COVID-19. TCRdb re-called the 5' RACE reads through MiXCR, storing one row per CDR3 protein. The sample shows about 290,000 distinct CDR3 sequences, 15% to 20% of them seen only once. Sequencing was done on a sample of PBMCs or a T cell subset sorted from them (not recorded which). These receptors all stem from a man between 18 and 29 years old who had mild COVID-19 (a few samples of this study predate the infection). Cell type and time point are not known.

The table lists this clonotype with many counts. The chain has TRBV6-6 and TRBJ1-2, with a weak D call TRBD1 (5 bases). The CDR3 totals 13 residues. V was pared by 2 bases and J by 8 bases, with 12 bases between. Germline loops: CDR1 MNHNY, CDR2 SVGAGI (reference sequence). In DNA form, the CDR3 reads TGTGCCAGCAGTTACAGGGGCGAGGAAGGCTACACCTTC. It codes for CASSYRGEEGYTF.

The CDR3 bases are TGTGCCAGCAACAATCGGGACAGGGGGTTAATAGGCTATGGCTACACCTTC. It encodes CASNNRDRGLIGYGYTF. The V and J genes are TRBV5-4 and TRBJ1-2; 11 bases agree with TRBD1. The CDR3 is 17 residues long. After removal of 6 bases from V and 4 bases from J, the junction contained 14 bases not matched to a gene. CDR1 and CDR2 (germline): SGHNT, YYREEE (reference sequence).

This clonotype was seen a handful of times. This chain joins TRBV18 and TRBJ1-1; tentative D call: TRBD1 (6 bases). V was cut by 2 bases and J by 0 bases, with 19 bases left in between. The CDR3 sequence is 18 residues long. Germline V gene data show CDR1 as KGHSH and CDR2 as LQKENI. CDR3 DNA: TGTGCCAGCTCACCAAATGGGGGGGGGCCCGTGATGAACACTGAAGCTTTCTTT. Amino acid sequence: CASSPNGGGPVMNTEAFF.

This chain joins TRBV27 and TRBJ1-1; possibly TRBD1 for D (5 bases). The CDR3 covers 14 residues. Germline-derived CDR1 and CDR2 are MNHEY and SMNVEV (reference sequence). V gave up 1 base and J gave up 0 bases, with 6 bases separating them. The CDR3 is CASSLWGLNTEAFF. CDR3 coding DNA: TGTGCCAGCAGTTTATGGGGGTTGAACACTGAAGCTTTCTTT.

This clonotype has more than one count but fewer than ten. This chain connects TRBV9 to TRBJ2-1; D possibly matches TRBD1 or TRBD2 (5 bases each). The CDR3 has 13 residues. CDR1 SGDLS and CDR2 YYNGEE come from the germline V gene. Trimming shortened V by 4 bases and J by 13 bases, and 18 bases separated the two germline ends. CDR3 sequence (DNA): TGTGCCAGCAGCACCCCGGGTGGGGGTCGACAGTTCTTC. It yields the protein CASSTPGGGRQFF.